One sample yielded the 32 T cell receptor beta chains listed below, sequenced in a study of cytomegalovirus exposure and HLA in healthy donors. The PCR made use of 60 Vbeta and 13 Jbeta primers. Sequenced by immunoSEQ multiplex PCR; TCRdb stores in-frame clones only, minus some. The sample yields around 100,000 clones, approximately 80% seen once. Sequenced: PBMCs. The source of these receptors is a woman between 18 and 29 years old in good health and CMV-seronegative.

This chain joins TRBV6-1 and TRBJ1-5; TRBD1 is a possible D gene (5 bases). V lost 2 bases to trimming and J lost 1 base, with 15 bases between them. Germline lookup yields CDR1 MNHNS and CDR2 SASEGT. The length of the CDR3 is 17 residues. In nucleotides, the CDR3 is TGTGCCAGCAGTGAAAGGGTAAGGACATGGAGCAATCAGCCCCAGCATTTT. It encodes CASSERVRTWSNQPQHF.

As to this clone: Germline is not matched at one junction end, which may reflect a read error. This chain links TRBV29-1 with TRBJ1-2; possible D gene TRBD1, 5 bases. CDR3 length equals 13 residues. CDR1 and CDR2 from the germline V gene are SQVTM and ANQGSEA. DNA of the CDR3: TGCAGCGTGGGGGAGGTTCGAGACACACCCGGCGACTTC. Its protein product is CSVGEVRDTPGDF.

V is TRBV28 and J is TRBJ1-4, with D possibly TRBD1 on 5 matching bases. V was cut by 5 bases and J by 0 bases, with 22 bases left in between. Germline CDR1 is MDHEN and CDR2 is SYDVKM. This CDR3 contains 19 residues. CDR3 residues: CASSTLQPGLDATNEKLFF. CDR3 DNA sequence: TGTGCCAGCAGTACACTCCAACCGGGACTGGATGCAACTAATGAAAAACTGTTTTTT.

This clone occurred once. The V gene is TRBV28, the J gene TRBJ2-3; 9 nucleotides match TRBD1. Trimming at V came to 4 bases and at J to 2 bases, leaving 7 bases not matched to a gene. CDR1 and CDR2 from the germline V gene are MDHEN and SYDVKM. The CDR3 has 16 residues. CDR3 amino acids: CASSSPGQGPTDTQYF. The DNA for the CDR3 is TGTGCCAGCAGTTCCCCGGGACAGGGCCCCACAGATACGCAGTATTTT. Full variable domain (remainder filled in from reference TRBV28 and TRBJ2-3): DVKVTQSSRYLVKRTGEKVFLECVQDMDHENMFWYRQDPGLGLRLIYFSYDVKMKEKGDIPEGYSVSREKKERFSLILESASTNQTSMYLCASSSPGQGPTDTQYFGPGTRLTVL.

The rearrangement joins TRBV10-1 to TRBJ2-1; 8 nucleotides align to TRBD1. Germline CDR1 WNHNN, CDR2 SYGVQD (reference sequence). Trimming cost V 6 bases and J 2 bases; bases outside gene matches: 3. The CDR3 is 14 residues long. The CDR3 DNA follows: TGCGCCAGCAGCGACAGGGGAGCCTACAATGAGCAGTTCTTC. This codes for CASSDRGAYNEQFF.

The genes are TRBV15 and TRBJ2-7; D perhaps matches TRBD1 (5 bases). V lost 5 bases and J lost 0, with 14 bases in between. Germline V gives CDR1 LNHNV, CDR2 YYDKDF (reference sequence). This CDR3 is built from 15 residues. The CDR3: CATSRTRAPSYEQYF. The CDR3, as DNA: TGTGCCACCAGCCGGACCAGGGCTCCCTCCTACGAGCAGTACTTC. Looking up the rest from reference TRBV15 and TRBJ2-7 gives the full variable domain: DAMVIQNPRYQVTQFGKPVTLSCSQTLNHNVMYWYQQKSSQAPKLLFHYYDKDFNNEADTPDNFQSRRPNTSFCFLDIRSPGLGDTAMYLCATSRTRAPSYEQYFGPGTRLTVT.

The chain uses TRBV4-3 and TRBJ2-2; D is perhaps TRBD1 (5 bases). V was trimmed by 5 bases and J by 1 base, leaving 8 bases between them. CDR1 is LGHNA and CDR2 is YSLEER in the germline V gene. This CDR3 spans 14 amino acids. The CDR3 loop reads CASSIQGNTGELFF. DNA for the CDR3: TGCGCCAGCAGCATTCAGGGGAACACCGGGGAGCTGTTTTTT.

The rearrangement joins TRBV27 to TRBJ1-5; TRBD1 agrees at 12 bases. This CDR3 spans 15 amino acids. Germline V gene sequence: CDR1 MNHEY, CDR2 SMNVEV (reference sequence). Germline trimming cut 5 bases from V and 6 bases from J; bases unmatched to any gene: 5. The CDR3, as DNA: TGTGCCAGCAGTCCCCCGGGACAGGGGGCTCAGCCCCAGCATTTT. Its protein is CASSPPGQGAQPQHF.

The chain links TRBV11-3 to TRBJ1-1, with TRBD1 as a possible D gene (6 bases). Trimming took off 6 bases at V and 5 bases at J, with 16 bases between the two ends. The CDR3 contains 14 residues. CDR1 is SGHNT, CDR2 YENEEA, per germline. The CDR3 DNA follows: TGTGCCAGCAGTAGGGGGGGCGGCGAAACTGAAGCTTTCTTT. Its protein product is CASSRGGGETEAFF.

V is TRBV15 and J is TRBJ2-5; the D gene is possibly TRBD2 (7 bases). Germline CDR1 LNHNV, CDR2 YYDKDF (reference sequence). Trimming shortened V by 3 bases and J by 5 bases, and 16 bases separated the two germline ends. The CDR3 spans 15 residues. The DNA for the CDR3 is TGTGCCACCAGCAGGATGCGGGGGCCCCGGGAGACCCAGTACTTC. Translated: CATSRMRGPRETQYF.

The chain is built from TRBV5-4 and TRBJ1-6; D is possibly TRBD1 (6 bases). CDR3 size: 17 residues. Germline values: CDR1 SGHNT, CDR2 YYREEE (reference sequence). The ends were cut back, 5 bases at V and 9 bases at J, with 24 bases in the middle. This CDR3 is CASSSGTPDYGSSPLHF. CDR3 nucleotides: TGTGCCAGCAGTTCCGGGACACCGGATTATGGGAGTTCACCCCTCCACTTT.

This clone was observed a handful of times. This chain joins TRBV19 and TRBJ1-1; maybe TRBD1 (5 bases). The V and J ends lost 7 bases and 0 bases respectively, with 12 bases between them. Germline V lookup: CDR1 LNHDA, CDR2 SQIVND (reference sequence). This CDR3 contains 14 residues. In DNA form, the CDR3 reads TGTGCCAGTAACAGGCGCCTCATGAACACTGAAGCTTTCTTT. Its translation is CASNRRLMNTEAFF.

This clone was recorded once. The genes are TRBV4-1 and TRBJ1-5, with D possibly matching TRBD1 (5 bases). The CDR3 length is 14 residues. Trimming stripped 3 bases from V and 4 bases from J, with 10 bases between. CDR1 MGHRA and CDR2 YSYEKL come from the germline V gene. CDR3 bases: TGCGCCAGCAGCCATGGGTCAGGGAATCAGCCCCAGCATTTT. It yields the protein CASSHGSGNQPQHF.

This chain connects TRBV11-2 to TRBJ2-3; 9 bases fit TRBD2. This CDR3 region has 18 residues. The V gene's germline CDR1 is SGHAT and CDR2 FQNNGV. J gave up 4 bases and V 1 base, and 12 bases lay outside the gene matches. CDR3 in amino acids: CASSLGGQRGAVADTQYF. CDR3 DNA: TGTGCCAGCAGCTTAGGGGGGCAGCGGGGGGCCGTTGCAGATACGCAGTATTTT. Variable domain in full (rest from reference TRBV11-2 and TRBJ2-3): EAGVAQSPRYKIIEKRQSVAFWCNPISGHATLYWYQQILGQGPKLLIQFQNNGVVDDSQLPKDRFSAERLKGVDSTLKIQPAKLEDSAVYLCASSLGGQRGAVADTQYFGPGTRLTVL.

The CDR3 sequence: CASSPDRGSGEQFF. The CDR3, as DNA: TGCGCCAGCAGCCCGGACAGGGGGTCTGGTGAGCAGTTCTTC. The chain carries TRBV5-1 and TRBJ2-1; TRBD1 agrees at 10 bases. Germline loops: CDR1 SGHRS, CDR2 YFSETQ. CDR3 length: 14 amino acids. The ends lost 4 bases at V and 9 bases at J; junction bases unmatched: 7.

This clone has only a few counts. This chain uses TRBV6-1 with TRBJ1-1, with D possibly TRBD1 on 6 matching bases. This CDR3 has 15 residues. The germline V gene has CDR1 MNHNS and CDR2 SASEGT. With 7 bases removed from V and 3 bases from J, the gap between germline ends came to 18 bases. This CDR3 reads CASNPPRTGYTEAFF. The CDR3 coding sequence is TGTGCCAGCAATCCCCCTCGAACAGGGTACACTGAAGCTTTCTTT.

V is TRBV4-1 and J is TRBJ1-1; 7 nucleotides agree with TRBD1. V shed 1 base and J 1 base; nucleotides not matched to a gene: 3. Germline CDR1 and CDR2: MGHRA and YSYEKL. The CDR3 consists of 15 residues. The CDR3 loop reads CASSQVGGGNTEAFF. CDR3 nucleotide sequence: TGCGCCAGCAGCCAAGTAGGGGGCGGGAACACTGAAGCTTTCTTT.

This chain connects TRBV28 to TRBJ1-5; TRBD1 matches 9 bases. V gave up 1 base and J gave up 3 bases; unmatched junction bases: 13. Germline V lookup: CDR1 MDHEN, CDR2 SYDVKM. The CDR3 consists of 19 residues. The DNA for the CDR3 is TGTGCCAGCAGTTTATCGTATCCGGGACAGGGACGCCTCAATCAGCCCCAGCATTTT. This sequence encodes CASSLSYPGQGRLNQPQHF.

For the CDR3, the DNA is TGTGCCAGCAGCTTAGGGGACAGGATTAGCAATCAGCCCCAGCATTTT. Protein sequence: CASSLGDRISNQPQHF. The J gene is TRBJ1-5, the V gene TRBV5-5; TRBD1 matches at 8 bases. Losses at the gene ends were 2 bases for V and 0 bases for J; bases not matched to a gene: 4. The CDR3 sequence is 16 residues long. Germline lookup yields CDR1 SGHKS and CDR2 YYEKEE (reference sequence).

The rearrangement joins TRBV7-2 to TRBJ2-1, with unresolved D. The V end lost 5 bases, the J end lost 7 bases, and 9 bases lay between the germline ends. This CDR3 spans 12 amino acids. Germline CDR1 is SGHTA and CDR2 is FQGNSA. The CDR3: CASSVGQNEQFF. In nucleotides, the CDR3 is TGTGCCAGCAGCGTAGGCCAGAATGAGCAGTTCTTC.

This sequence joins TRBV11-2 and TRBJ2-3, with a possible D match to TRBD1 (5 bases). The V end lost 3 bases, the J end lost 5 bases, and 12 bases lay between the germline ends. Germline assignment: CDR1 SGHAT and CDR2 FQNNGV. This CDR3 is 14 amino acids long. CDR3 nucleotides: TGTGCCAGCAGCTTGGTCAGGGTGGGAGATACGCAGTATTTT. This encodes CASSLVRVGDTQYF.

V usage is TRBV6-6 and J usage is TRBJ2-7, with D perhaps TRBD2 (5 bases). V was trimmed by 4 bases and J by 6 bases, leaving 7 bases between them. The CDR3 extends over 11 amino acids. Germline V lookup: CDR1 MNHNY, CDR2 SVGAGI (reference sequence). CDR3 sequence (DNA): TGTGCCAGCAGTTTAGCGCTCGAGCAGTACTTC. It yields the protein CASSLALEQYF.

The rearrangement links TRBV4-1 to TRBJ1-5; D is perhaps TRBD1 (6 bases). Trimming removed 2 bases from V and 1 base from J, with 18 bases in between. The CDR3 spans 18 residues. Per the germline V gene, CDR1 is MGHRA and CDR2 is YSYEKL. CDR3 region: CASSQLTGYQGSNQPQHF. CDR3 sequence (DNA): TGCGCCAGCAGCCAACTGACAGGCTACCAGGGGAGCAATCAGCCCCAGCATTTT.

V and J are TRBV19 and TRBJ1-1; D is unclear. CDR1 and CDR2 (germline): LNHDA, SQIVND (reference sequence). CDR3 length: 13 residues. V lost 6 bases, J lost 0 bases, and 8 bases lay in between. The CDR3 DNA reads as TGTGCCAGTAGGGAACAGATGAACACTGAAGCTTTCTTT. It codes for CASREQMNTEAFF.

As regards this clone: The same CDR3 also results from other DNA sequences found in this sample. This chain connects TRBV5-1 to TRBJ1-1; D is perhaps TRBD1 (6 bases). The V gene lost 4 bases and the J gene lost 6 bases, with 7 bases spanning the gap. The germline V gene encodes CDR1 SGHRS and CDR2 YFSETQ. CDR3 length: 11 amino acids. For the CDR3, the DNA is TGCGCCAGCAGCAACAGGGCTGAAGCTTTCTTT. This gives the protein CASSNRAEAFF.

The chain recombines TRBV11-2 with TRBJ2-2; 10 bases align to TRBD2. The CDR3 sequence is 16 residues long. V lost 6 bases and J lost 7; bases outside the gene matches: 11. CDR1 SGHAT and CDR2 FQNNGV come from the germline V gene. The CDR3 loop is CASSRSSGRASGELFF. The CDR3, as DNA: TGTGCCAGCAGTAGATCCAGCGGGAGGGCCAGCGGGGAGCTGTTTTTT.

The rearrangement uses TRBV5-4 and TRBJ2-1; 8 positions match TRBD1. There are 17 residues in the CDR3. The V gene's germline CDR1 is SGHNT and CDR2 YYREEE (reference sequence). Trimming at V came to 4 bases and at J to 0 bases, leaving 9 bases not matched to a gene. The CDR3 here is CASSPTGAKNSYNEQFF. Written as DNA, the CDR3 is TGTGCCAGCAGCCCGACAGGGGCTAAGAACTCCTACAATGAGCAGTTCTTC.

V gene TRBV15 combines with J gene TRBJ2-1; D may be TRBD2 (6 bases). CDR3 size: 14 residues. CDR1 LNHNV and CDR2 YYDKDF come from the germline V gene (reference sequence). The V and J ends lost 6 bases and 7 bases respectively, with 16 bases between them. CDR3 amino acids: CATRVPGLPNEQFF. For the CDR3, the DNA is TGTGCCACCAGGGTACCGGGACTCCCTAATGAGCAGTTCTTC.

The table lists this clone with a few counts. The chain uses TRBV11-1 and TRBJ2-5; D uncertain. This CDR3 contains 16 residues. Germline lookup yields CDR1 SGHAT and CDR2 FQDESV (reference sequence). Trimming pared 4 bases from V and 2 bases from J, leaving 17 bases between. CDR3 residues: CASSYRAAKKQETQYF. Here the CDR3 DNA reads TGTGCCAGCAGCTATCGTGCGGCCAAGAAGCAAGAGACCCAGTACTTC.

V gene TRBV5-4 combines with J gene TRBJ2-1; no clear D gene. There are 13 residues in the CDR3. Germline-derived CDR1 and CDR2 are SGHNT and YYREEE (reference sequence). The V end lost 7 bases, the J end lost 0 bases, and 8 bases lay between the germline ends. CDR3 residues: CASGLDSYNEQFF. CDR3 nucleotide sequence: TGTGCCAGCGGGCTCGACTCCTACAATGAGCAGTTCTTC.

The chain is built from TRBV7-9 and TRBJ2-5, with TRBD1 matching over 7 bases. The J call is uncertain, as TRBJ2-7 better fits the DNA end. CDR1 is SEHNR and CDR2 is FQNEAQ in the germline V gene (reference sequence). CDR3 length: 13 amino acids. CDR3 DNA sequence: TGTGCCAGCAGCGGGGACAGCCCCTACGAGCAGTACTTC. Amino acid sequence: CASSGDSPYEQYF.

The rearrangement links TRBV6-5 to TRBJ1-1, with TRBD1 as a possible D gene (6 bases). This CDR3 comprises 14 residues. V lost 7 bases and J 5 bases, leaving 17 bases between the germline ends. CDR1 and CDR2 from the germline V gene are MNHEY and SVGAGI. This CDR3 is CASTRTVSGTEAFF. The CDR3 DNA is TGTGCCAGCACTCGGACAGTCAGTGGTACTGAAGCTTTCTTT.